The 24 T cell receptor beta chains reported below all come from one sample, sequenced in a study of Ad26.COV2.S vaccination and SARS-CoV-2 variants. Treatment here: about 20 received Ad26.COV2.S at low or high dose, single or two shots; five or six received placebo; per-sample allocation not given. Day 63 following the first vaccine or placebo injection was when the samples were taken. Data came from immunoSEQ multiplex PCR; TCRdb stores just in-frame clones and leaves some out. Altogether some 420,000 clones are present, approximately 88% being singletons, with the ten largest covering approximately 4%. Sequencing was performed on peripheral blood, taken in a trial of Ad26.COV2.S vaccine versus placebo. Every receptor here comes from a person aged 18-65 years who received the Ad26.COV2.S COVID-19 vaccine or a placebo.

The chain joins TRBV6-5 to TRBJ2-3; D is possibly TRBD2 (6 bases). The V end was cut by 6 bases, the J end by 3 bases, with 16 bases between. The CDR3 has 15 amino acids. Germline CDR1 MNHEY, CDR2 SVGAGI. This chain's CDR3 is CASRARRESTDTQYF. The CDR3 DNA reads TGTGCCAGCAGAGCCCGGAGGGAGTCGACAGATACGCAGTATTTT.

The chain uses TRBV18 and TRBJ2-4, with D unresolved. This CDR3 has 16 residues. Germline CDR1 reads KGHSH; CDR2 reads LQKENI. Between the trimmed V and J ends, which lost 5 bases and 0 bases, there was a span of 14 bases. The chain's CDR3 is CASSLPVNLAKNIQYF. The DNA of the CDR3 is TGTGCCAGCTCATTACCAGTAAATTTAGCCAAAAACATTCAGTACTTC.

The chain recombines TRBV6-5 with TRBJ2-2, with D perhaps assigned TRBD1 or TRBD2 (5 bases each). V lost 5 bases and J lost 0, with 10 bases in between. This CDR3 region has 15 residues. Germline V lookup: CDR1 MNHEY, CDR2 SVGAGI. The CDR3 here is CASSRDRSNTGELFF. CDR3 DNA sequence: TGTGCCAGCAGTCGGGACCGTTCGAACACCGGGGAGCTGTTTTTT.

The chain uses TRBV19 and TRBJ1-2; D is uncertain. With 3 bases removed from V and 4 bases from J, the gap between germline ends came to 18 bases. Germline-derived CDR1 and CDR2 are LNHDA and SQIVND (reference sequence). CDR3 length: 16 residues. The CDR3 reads CASSIILGGHGYGYTF. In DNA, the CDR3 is TGTGCCAGTAGTATTATTTTGGGAGGGCATGGCTATGGCTACACCTTC.

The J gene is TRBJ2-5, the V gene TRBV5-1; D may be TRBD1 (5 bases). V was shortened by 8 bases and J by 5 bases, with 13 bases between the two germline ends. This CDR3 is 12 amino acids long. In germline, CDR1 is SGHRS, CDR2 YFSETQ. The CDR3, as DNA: TGCGCCAGTACCAGGTCAGGGGAGACCCAGTACTTC. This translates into CASTRSGETQYF.

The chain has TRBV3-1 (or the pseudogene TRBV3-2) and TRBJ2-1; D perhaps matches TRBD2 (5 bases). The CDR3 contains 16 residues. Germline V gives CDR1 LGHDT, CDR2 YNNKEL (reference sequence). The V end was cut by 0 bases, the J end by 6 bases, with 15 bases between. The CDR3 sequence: CASSQEIWNEGNEQFF. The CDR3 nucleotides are TGTGCCAGCAGCCAAGAAATATGGAACGAGGGCAATGAGCAGTTCTTC.

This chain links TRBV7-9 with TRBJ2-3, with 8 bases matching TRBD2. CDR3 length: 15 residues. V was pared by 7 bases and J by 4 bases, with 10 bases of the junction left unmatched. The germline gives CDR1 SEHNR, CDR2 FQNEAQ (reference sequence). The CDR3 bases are TGTGCCAGCAAAAAAGCGGGGGAGCCTTCAGATACGCAGTATTTT. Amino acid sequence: CASKKAGEPSDTQYF.

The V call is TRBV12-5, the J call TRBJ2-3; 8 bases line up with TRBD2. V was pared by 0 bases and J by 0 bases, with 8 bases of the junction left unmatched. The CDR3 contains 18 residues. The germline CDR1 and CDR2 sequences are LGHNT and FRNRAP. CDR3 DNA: TGTGCTAGTGGTTTGGTATTGGAAAGCGGGGGAAGCACAGATACGCAGTATTTT. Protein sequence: CASGLVLESGGSTDTQYF. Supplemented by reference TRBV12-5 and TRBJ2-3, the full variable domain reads DARVTQTPRHKVTEMGQEVTMRCQPILGHNTVFWYRQTMMQGLELLAYFRNRAPLDDSGMPKDRFSAEMPDATLATLKIQPSEPRDSAVYFCASGLVLESGGSTDTQYFGPGTRLTVL.

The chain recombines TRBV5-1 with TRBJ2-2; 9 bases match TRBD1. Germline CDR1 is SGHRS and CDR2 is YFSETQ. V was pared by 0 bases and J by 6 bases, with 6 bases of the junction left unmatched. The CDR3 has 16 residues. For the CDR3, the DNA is TGCGCCAGCAGCTTGGATGGGACAGGGATCCCCGGGGAGCTGTTTTTT. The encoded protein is CASSLDGTGIPGELFF.

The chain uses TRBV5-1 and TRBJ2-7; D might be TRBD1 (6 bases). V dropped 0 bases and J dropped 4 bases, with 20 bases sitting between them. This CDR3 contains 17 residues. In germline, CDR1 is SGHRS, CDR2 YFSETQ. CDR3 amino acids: CASSLGDTISIRYEQYF. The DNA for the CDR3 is TGCGCCAGCAGCTTGGGGGACACAATCTCCATCCGGTACGAGCAGTACTTC.

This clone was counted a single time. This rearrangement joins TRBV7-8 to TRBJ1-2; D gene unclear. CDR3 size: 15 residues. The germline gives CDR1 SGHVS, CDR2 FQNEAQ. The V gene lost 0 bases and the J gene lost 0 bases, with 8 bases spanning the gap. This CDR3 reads CASSLAGGANYGYTF. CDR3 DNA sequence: TGTGCCAGCAGCTTAGCGGGAGGAGCTAACTATGGCTACACCTTC.

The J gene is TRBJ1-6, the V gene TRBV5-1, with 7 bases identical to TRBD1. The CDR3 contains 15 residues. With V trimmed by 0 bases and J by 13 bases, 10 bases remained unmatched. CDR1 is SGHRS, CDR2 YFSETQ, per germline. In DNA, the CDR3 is TGCGCCAGCAGCTTGGCCTCACAGGGGAGTATCCCCCTCCACTTT. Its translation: CASSLASQGSIPLHF. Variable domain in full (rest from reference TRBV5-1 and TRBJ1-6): KAGVTQTPRYLIKTRGQQVTLSCSPISGHRSVSWYQQTPGQGLQFLFEYFSETQRNKGNFPGRFSGRQFSNSRSEMNVSTLELGDSALYLCASSLASQGSIPLHFGNGTRLTVT.

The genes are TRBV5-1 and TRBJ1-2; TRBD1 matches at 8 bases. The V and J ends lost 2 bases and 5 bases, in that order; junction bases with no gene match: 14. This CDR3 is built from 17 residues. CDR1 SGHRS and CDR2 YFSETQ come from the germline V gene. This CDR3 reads CASSLDPPGGAGYGYTF. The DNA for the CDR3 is TGCGCCAGCAGCTTAGATCCTCCAGGGGGCGCCGGTTATGGCTACACCTTC.

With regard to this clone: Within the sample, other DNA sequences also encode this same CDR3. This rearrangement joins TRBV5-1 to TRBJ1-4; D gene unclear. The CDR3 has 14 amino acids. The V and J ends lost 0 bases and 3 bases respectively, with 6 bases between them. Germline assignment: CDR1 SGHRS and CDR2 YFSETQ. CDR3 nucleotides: TGCGCCAGCAGCTTGGGGGGAGCTAATGAAAAACTGTTTTTT. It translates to CASSLGGANEKLFF.

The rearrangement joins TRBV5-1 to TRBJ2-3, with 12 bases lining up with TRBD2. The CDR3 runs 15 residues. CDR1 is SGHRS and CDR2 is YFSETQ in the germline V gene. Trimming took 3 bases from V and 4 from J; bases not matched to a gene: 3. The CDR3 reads CASSSGLAGPDTQYF. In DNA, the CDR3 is TGCGCCAGCAGCTCCGGACTAGCGGGACCAGATACGCAGTATTTT.

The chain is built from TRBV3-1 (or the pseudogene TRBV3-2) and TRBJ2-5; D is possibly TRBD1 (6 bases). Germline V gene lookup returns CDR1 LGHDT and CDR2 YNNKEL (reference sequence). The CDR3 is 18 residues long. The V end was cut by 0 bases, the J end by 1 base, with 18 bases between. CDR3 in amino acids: CASSQEYPGDATQETQYF. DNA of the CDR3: TGTGCCAGCAGCCAAGAATACCCAGGGGACGCCACCCAAGAGACCCAGTACTTC.

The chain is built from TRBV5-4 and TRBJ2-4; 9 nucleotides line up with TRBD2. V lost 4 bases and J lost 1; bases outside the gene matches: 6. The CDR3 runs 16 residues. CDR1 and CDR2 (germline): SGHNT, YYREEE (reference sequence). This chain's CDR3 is CASSPATSGAKNIQYF. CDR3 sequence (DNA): TGTGCCAGCAGCCCAGCTACTAGCGGGGCCAAAAACATTCAGTACTTC.

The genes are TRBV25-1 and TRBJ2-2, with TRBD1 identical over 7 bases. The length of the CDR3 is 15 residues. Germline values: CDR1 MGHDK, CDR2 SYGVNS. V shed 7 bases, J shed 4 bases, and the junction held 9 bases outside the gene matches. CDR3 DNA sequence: TGTGCCAGCAACGGGCGGACAGGTCTCACCGGGGAGCTGTTTTTT. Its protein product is CASNGRTGLTGELFF.

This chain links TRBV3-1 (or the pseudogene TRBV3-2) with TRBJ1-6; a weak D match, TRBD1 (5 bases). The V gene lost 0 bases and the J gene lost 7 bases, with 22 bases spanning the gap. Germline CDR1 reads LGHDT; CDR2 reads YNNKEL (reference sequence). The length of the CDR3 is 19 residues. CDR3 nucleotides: TGTGCCAGCAGCCAAGAAGAAGTAGGGGATTTACTCGCGAATTCACCCCTCCACTTT. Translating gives CASSQEEVGDLLANSPLHF.

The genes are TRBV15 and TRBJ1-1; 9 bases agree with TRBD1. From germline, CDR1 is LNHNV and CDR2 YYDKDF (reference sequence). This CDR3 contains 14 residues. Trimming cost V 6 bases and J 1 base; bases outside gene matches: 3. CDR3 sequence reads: CATRQQGANTEAFF. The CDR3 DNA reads TGTGCCACCAGGCAACAGGGGGCGAACACTGAAGCTTTCTTT.

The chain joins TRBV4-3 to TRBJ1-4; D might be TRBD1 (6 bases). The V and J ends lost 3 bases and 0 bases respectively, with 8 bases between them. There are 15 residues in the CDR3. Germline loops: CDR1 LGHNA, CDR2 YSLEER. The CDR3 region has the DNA TGCGCCAGCAGCCAGAACAGGGCAACTAATGAAAAACTGTTTTTT. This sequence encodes CASSQNRATNEKLFF.

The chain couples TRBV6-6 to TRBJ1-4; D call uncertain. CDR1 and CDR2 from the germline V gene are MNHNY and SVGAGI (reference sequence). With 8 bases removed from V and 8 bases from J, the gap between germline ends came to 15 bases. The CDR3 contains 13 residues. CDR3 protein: CASRVRMEEKLFF. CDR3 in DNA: TGTGCCAGCCGAGTTAGGATGGAAGAAAAACTGTTTTTT.

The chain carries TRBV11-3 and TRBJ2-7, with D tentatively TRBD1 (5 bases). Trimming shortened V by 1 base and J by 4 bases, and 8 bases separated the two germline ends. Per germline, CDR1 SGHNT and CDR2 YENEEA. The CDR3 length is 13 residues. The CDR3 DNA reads TGTGCCAGCAGCTTAGTAGGGGAATACGAGCAGTACTTC. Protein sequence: CASSLVGEYEQYF.

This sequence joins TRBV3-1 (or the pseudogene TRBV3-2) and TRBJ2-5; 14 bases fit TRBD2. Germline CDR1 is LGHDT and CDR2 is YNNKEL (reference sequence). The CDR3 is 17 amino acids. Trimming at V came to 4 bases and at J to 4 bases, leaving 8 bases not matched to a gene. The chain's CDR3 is CASSLRLAGGRLETQYF. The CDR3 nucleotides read TGTGCCAGCAGCCTTAGACTAGCGGGGGGGCGTTTAGAGACCCAGTACTTC.